The clone carrying this T cell receptor beta chain is a singleton in its sample. This specimen belongs to a study of blood T cell repertoires in COVID-19. Study overall: The analysed material was cDNA or gDNA that came from T cells, B-cell-depleted T cells, or PBMCs.

The V gene's germline CDR1 is LGHNT and CDR2 FRNRAP. The V segment lost 0 bases and the J segment 4 bases; nucleotides outside the gene matches: 6. This CDR3 has 16 residues. Data came from immunoSEQ multiplex PCR; TCRdb stores just in-frame clones and leaves some out. Here the sample spans around 95,000 clones, 90% being singletons. The chain couples TRBV12-5 to TRBJ2-7; 10 nucleotides align to TRBD2. The sequenced material came from peripheral blood. This clonotype was obtained from a man aged 45-60 years with acute or convalescent COVID-19. CDR3 nucleotides: TGTGCTAGTGGTTTGGTCATTCAGCGGGAGGGTTACGAGCAGTACTTC. Protein: CASGLVIQREGYEQYF.